This T cell receptor beta chain was obtained from a study of tumor-infiltrating lymphocytes in primary liver carcinoma listed by TCRdb under 2017. In the study overall: Between November 2015 and 2016, a handful of patients in China with histopathologically diagnosed primary liver carcinoma had their tumors surgically resected. A total of roughly 35 specimens from 5 patients underwent TCRbeta repertoire sequencing, comprising approximately 25 tumor regions, 5 adjacent noncancerous liver tissues and 5 peripheral blood samples. Of the five patients, three men and two women aged 30 to 69 years, four had hepatocellular carcinoma and one had combined HCC and intrahepatic cholangiocarcinoma. Roughly 3.65 to 8 million productive TCRbeta reads were obtained per sample, and no significant difference in read depth was found between tissue types. High reproducibility was observed for the technical replicate repertoires, with mean shared-clone rates around 0.89 and correlation coefficients above 0.95. The five patients had tumors staged T1-T3 N0M0, with maximum diameters ranging from roughly 4.2 to 11 cm. For each liver tumor, the study sampled five regions along with adjacent normal tissue and blood, and applied TCRbeta repertoire sequencing, expression microarrays and whole-exome sequencing.

Using a constant-region primer and ProtoScript II reverse transcriptase, TCRbeta-specific cDNA was reverse-transcribed from roughly 500 ng total RNA. TCRbeta libraries were built with three nested multiplex PCR rounds, a slightly modified ARM-PCR procedure. Each of the first two PCR rounds ran for 10 cycles and used multiplex TRBV1-TRBV30 forward primers together with a Cbeta reverse primer. Sample barcodes and Illumina adapters were added in a final 25-cycle PCR using Deep VentR polymerase. Amplicons of 200-500 bp were gel-purified with a QIAquick gel extraction kit before sequencing. An Illumina HiSeq 2500 was used to sequence the TCRbeta amplicons, generating 250-bp paired-end reads. From the authors' description of their analysis: To recover full CDR3 sequences, reads were quality-trimmed using Trimmomatic v0.33 and paired reads were then merged using FLASH v1.2.11. V, D and J germline segments were assigned to the rearranged TCRbeta sequences using MiGEC v1.2.1b. Clonotype statistics and Shannon-Wiener diversity indices were calculated with VDJtools v1.0.0. Except for diversity analysis, only the 250 most abundant clonotypes of each sample were used in subsequent analyses to reduce sampling bias. TCRdb ran its own pipeline on the public reads, namely fastp trimming at Q25 and MiXCR clone calling, and kept in-frame beta chains. CDR3 protein sequences are deduplicated, and each keeps its most common genes and DNA. TCRdb's processing, not the authors', yielded these V and J calls. A total of about 180,000 distinct CDR3 sequences appear in this sample, about 60% of them only once. The top ten hold approximately 65% of the sample.

V is reduced by 6 bases and J by 6 bases, leaving a spacing of 12 bases between them. From the cysteine through the phenylalanine, the CDR3 covers 12 amino acids. CDR3 DNA is the only sequence kept; it has 36 bases, read in frame from the first base. Study-wide conclusions, independent of this receptor: Because sequencing covered only the TCR beta chain and unpaired alpha chains were not captured, true repertoire diversity is likely underestimated. Only a few patients were included in the study, and the authors note that the findings should be validated in a larger study. Consistent with antigen-driven expansion, pairs of tumor regions showed higher repertoire overlap (mean around 36%) than either tumor-adjacent pairs (around 17%) or tumor-blood pairs (approximately 15%). Because the samples were bulk and unsorted, CD4+ and CD8+ T cell repertoires could not be compared. The top 250 clones accounted for a significantly greater share of the repertoire in tumors than in blood (p = 0.039).

RNA from unsorted whole blood was extracted with TRIzol reagent, and germline DNA was obtained with the DNeasy Blood & Tissue kit. At the time of sampling, the patients were treatment-naive and had chronic HBV infection. About 3.6 milliliters of peripheral blood were collected into K2EDTA tubes before surgery. About this clonotype itself: It has no known antigen specificity. No much larger clonotype is one base removed from it; base qualities were not supplied.

This clonotype was obtained from a middle-aged man with primary liver carcinoma and hepatitis B virus infection. The receptor chain draws on TRBV12-3 or TRBV12-4 and TRBJ2-7; too little of a D gene remains to name it. The sequencing input was peripheral blood. The CDR3 corresponds to CASSDFRSEQYF. The nucleotides read TGTGCCAGCAGCGACTTCCGATCCGAGCAGTACTTC.